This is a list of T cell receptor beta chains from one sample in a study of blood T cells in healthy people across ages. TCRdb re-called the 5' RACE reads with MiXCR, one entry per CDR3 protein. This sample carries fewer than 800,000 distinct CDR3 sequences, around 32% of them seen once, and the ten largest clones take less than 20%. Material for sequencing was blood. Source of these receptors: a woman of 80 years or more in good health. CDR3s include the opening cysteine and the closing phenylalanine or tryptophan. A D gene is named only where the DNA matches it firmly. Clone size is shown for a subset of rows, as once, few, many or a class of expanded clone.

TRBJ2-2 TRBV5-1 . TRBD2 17 CASSFSSGGAKTGELFF TGCGCCAGCAGCTTCTCTAGCGGGGGGGCAAAAACCGGGGAGCTGTTTTTT
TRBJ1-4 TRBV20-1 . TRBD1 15 CSAALLQGAREKLFF TGCAGTGCAGCCCTCCTACAGGGGGCGCGGGAAAAACTGTTTTTT
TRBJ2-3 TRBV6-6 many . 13 CASSFLLPDTQYF TGTGCCAGCAGTTTTCTCCTCCCAGATACGCAGTATTTT
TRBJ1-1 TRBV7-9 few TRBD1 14 CASSTSGGLTEAFF TGTGCCAGCAGCACTTCAGGGGGCCTCACTGAAGCTTTCTTT
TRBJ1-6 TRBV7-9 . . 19 CASSLSSLTGGFGNLPLHF TGTGCCAGCAGCTTAAGTAGCTTGACAGGTGGTTTTGGTAATTTACCCCTCCACTTT
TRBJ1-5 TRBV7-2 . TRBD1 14 CASSRDSNNQPQHF TGTGCCAGCAGTCGGGACAGCAATAATCAGCCCCAGCATTTT
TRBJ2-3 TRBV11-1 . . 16 CASSLARERRADTQYF TGTGCCAGCAGCTTAGCGCGGGAAAGGAGAGCAGATACGCAGTATTTT
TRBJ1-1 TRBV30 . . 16 CAWSALVGGLNTEAFF TGTGCCTGGAGTGCCCTCGTGGGCGGCCTGAACACTGAAGCTTTCTTT
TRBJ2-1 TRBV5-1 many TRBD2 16 CASSPRVAGGLDEQFF TGCGCCAGCAGCCCCCGGGTAGCGGGGGGGCTGGATGAGCAGTTCTTC
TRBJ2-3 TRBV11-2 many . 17 CASSLHRKTGLSDTQYF TGTGCCAGCAGCCTACACCGTAAAACAGGGTTGTCAGATACGCAGTATTTT
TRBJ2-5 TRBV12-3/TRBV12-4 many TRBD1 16 CASTDEDRVGRETQYF TGTGCCAGCACCGACGAGGACAGGGTCGGCAGGGAGACCCAGTACTTC
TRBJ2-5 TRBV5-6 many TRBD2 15 CASSRGSGGQETQYF TGTGCCAGCAGCCGGGGTAGCGGGGGACAAGAGACCCAGTACTTC
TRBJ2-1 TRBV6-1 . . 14 CASSRAGGEETQFF TGTGCCAGCAGTCGAGCGGGCGGGGAAGAGACCCAGTTCTTC
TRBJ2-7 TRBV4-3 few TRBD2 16 CASSQNQRGSYNEQYF TGCGCCAGCAGCCAAAATCAGCGGGGCTCCTACAATGAGCAGTACTTC
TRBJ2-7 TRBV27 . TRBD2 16 CANSLSTSGAGSEQYF TGTGCCAACAGTTTATCGACTAGCGGAGCGGGGAGTGAGCAGTACTTC
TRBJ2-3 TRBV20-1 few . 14 CSASSYTLADTQYF TGCAGTGCTAGTTCCTACACGCTTGCAGATACGCAGTATTTT
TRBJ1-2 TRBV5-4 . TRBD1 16 CASSPQTGQGWYGYTF TGTGCCAGCAGCCCCCAAACGGGACAGGGGTGGTATGGCTACACCTTC
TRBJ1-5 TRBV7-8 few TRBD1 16 CASSPNMDRSNQPQHF TGTGCCAGCAGTCCGAATATGGACAGGAGCAATCAGCCCCAGCATTTT
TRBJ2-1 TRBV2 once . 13 CASSETAIGEQFF TGTGCCAGCAGTGAAACGGCTATCGGTGAGCAGTTCTTC
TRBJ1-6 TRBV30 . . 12 CAWMWGNSPLHF TGTGCCTGGATGTGGGGGAATTCACCCCTCCACTTT
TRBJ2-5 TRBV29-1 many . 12 CSVAYSEETQYF TGCAGCGTTGCCTACAGTGAGGAGACCCAGTACTTC
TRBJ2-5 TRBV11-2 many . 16 CASSLGQREYQETQYF TGTGCCAGCAGCTTAGGACAAAGGGAGTACCAAGAGACCCAGTACTTC
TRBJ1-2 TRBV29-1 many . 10 CSVEKSGYTF TGCAGCGTTGAAAAATCTGGCTACACCTTC
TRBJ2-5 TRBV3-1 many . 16 CASSQDSVWGQETQYF TGTGCCAGCAGCCAAGATTCGGTATGGGGCCAAGAGACCCAGTACTTC
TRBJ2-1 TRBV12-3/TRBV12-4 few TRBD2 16 CASTYPGTSGKNEQFF TGTGCCAGCACCTACCCCGGGACTAGCGGGAAGAATGAGCAGTTCTTC
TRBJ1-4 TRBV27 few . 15 CASTWTGATNEKLFF TGTGCCAGCACCTGGACCGGAGCAACTAATGAAAAACTGTTTTTT
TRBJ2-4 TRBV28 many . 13 CASKAGEANIQYF TGTGCCAGCAAGGCGGGTGAGGCAAACATTCAGTACTTC
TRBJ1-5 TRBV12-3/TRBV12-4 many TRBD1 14 CASLPAGGRQPQHF TGTGCCAGCCTTCCGGCAGGGGGCCGTCAGCCCCAGCATTTT
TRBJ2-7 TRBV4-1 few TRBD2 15 CASSHLSGASYEQYF TGCGCCAGCAGCCACCTCAGCGGGGCCTCCTACGAGCAGTACTTC
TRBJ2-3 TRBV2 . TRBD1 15 CASSVDRVSTDTQYF TGTGCCAGCAGTGTTGACAGGGTGAGCACAGATACGCAGTATTTT
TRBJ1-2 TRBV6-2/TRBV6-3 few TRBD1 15 CASSSAGTGIYGYTF TGTGCCAGCAGTTCCGCCGGGACAGGGATCTATGGCTACACCTTC
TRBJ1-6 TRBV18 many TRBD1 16 CASSLRDRSYNSPLHF TGTGCCAGCTCCCTACGGGACAGGAGTTATAATTCACCCCTCCACTTT
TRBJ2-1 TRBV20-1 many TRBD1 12 CSASYQGVEQFF TGCAGTGCTAGCTACCAGGGGGTGGAGCAGTTCTTC
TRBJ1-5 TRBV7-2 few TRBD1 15 CASSPIGGAGQPQHF TGTGCCAGCAGCCCAATAGGGGGCGCGGGTCAGCCCCAGCATTTT
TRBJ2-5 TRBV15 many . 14 CATSKGELQETQYF TGTGCCACCAGCAAAGGAGAATTGCAAGAGACCCAGTACTTC
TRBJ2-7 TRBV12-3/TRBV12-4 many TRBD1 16 CASSIQMTGEVYEQYF TGTGCCAGCAGCATCCAGATGACAGGGGAAGTCTACGAGCAGTACTTC
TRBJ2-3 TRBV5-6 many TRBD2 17 CASSRTSAGLVSDTQYF TGTGCCAGCAGCCGGACGTCCGCGGGACTAGTATCAGATACGCAGTATTTT
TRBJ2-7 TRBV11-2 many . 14 CASSYPIIPYEQYF TGTGCCAGCAGCTACCCCATCATCCCCTACGAGCAGTACTTC
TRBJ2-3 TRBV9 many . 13 CASSVGREDTQYF TGTGCCAGCAGCGTGGGCAGGGAAGATACGCAGTATTTT
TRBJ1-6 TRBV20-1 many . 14 CSARARQYNSPLHF TGCAGTGCTAGAGCCCGACAGTATAATTCACCCCTCCACTTT
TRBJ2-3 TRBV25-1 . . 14 CASRGDIATDTQYF TGTGCCAGCAGAGGGGACATAGCCACAGATACGCAGTATTTT
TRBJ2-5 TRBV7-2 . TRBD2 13 CASSGFSGGSQYF TGTGCCAGCAGTGGATTTAGCGGGGGGTCCCAGTACTTC
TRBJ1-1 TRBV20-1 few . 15 CSARVGGKGSAEAFF TGCAGTGCTAGAGTAGGGGGGAAAGGGAGCGCTGAAGCTTTCTTT
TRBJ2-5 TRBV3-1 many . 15 CASSQDGSGWETQYF TGTGCCAGCAGCCAAGACGGGTCAGGGTGGGAGACCCAGTACTTC
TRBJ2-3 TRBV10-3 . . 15 CAIMNQGGFADTQYF TGTGCCATCATGAACCAGGGTGGATTTGCAGATACGCAGTATTTT
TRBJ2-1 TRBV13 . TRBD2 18 CASSRSGVLAGAGETQFF TGTGCCAGCAGCCGCAGTGGAGTTCTAGCGGGGGCGGGGGAGACCCAGTTCTTC
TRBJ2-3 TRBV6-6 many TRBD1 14 CASSWDRGRLTQYF TGTGCCAGCAGCTGGGACAGGGGGAGGCTTACGCAGTATTTT
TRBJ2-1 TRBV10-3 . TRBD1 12 CASSGTAYEQFF TGTGCCAGCAGTGGGACAGCCTACGAGCAGTTCTTC
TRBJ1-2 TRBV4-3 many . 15 CASSGAGLSNYGYTF TGCGCCAGCAGTGGGGCAGGACTATCTAACTATGGCTACACCTTC
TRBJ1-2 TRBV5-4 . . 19 CASSLPGRRGVFGSQGYTF TGTGCCAGCAGCTTGCCGGGGCGCAGGGGTGTATTCGGCTCGCAAGGCTACACCTTC
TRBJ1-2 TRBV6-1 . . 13 CASIPNRSYGYTF TGTGCCAGCATCCCTAACAGGAGCTATGGCTACACCTTC
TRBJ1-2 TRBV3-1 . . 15 CASSQESRANYGYTF TGTGCCAGCAGCCAAGAGTCCAGGGCTAACTATGGCTACACCTTC
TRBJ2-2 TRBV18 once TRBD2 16 CASSRLGLANTGELFF TGTGCCAGCTCACGATTGGGACTAGCAAATACCGGGGAGCTGTTTTTT
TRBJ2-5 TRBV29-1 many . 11 CGGAGVETQYF TGCGGGGGAGCCGGGGTGGAGACCCAGTACTTC
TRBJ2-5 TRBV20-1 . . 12 CSARSGIETQYF TGCAGTGCTAGATCGGGGATTGAGACCCAGTACTTC
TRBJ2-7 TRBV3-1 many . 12 CASSLSQGEQYF TGTGCCAGCAGCCTGTCCCAGGGCGAGCAGTACTTC
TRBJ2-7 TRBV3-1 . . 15 CASSQDPGWQREQYF TGTGCCAGCAGCCAAGATCCAGGGTGGCAACGCGAGCAGTACTTC
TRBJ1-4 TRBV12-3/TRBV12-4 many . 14 CASSTTGLNEKLFF TGTGCCAGCAGTACGACAGGCCTTAATGAAAAACTGTTTTTT
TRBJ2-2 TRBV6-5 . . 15 CASSFDRLDTGELFF TGTGCCAGCAGTTTCGACAGGCTAGACACCGGGGAGCTGTTTTTT